Presented here are 2 T cell receptor beta chains from one specimen sequenced in a study of blood T cell repertoires in COVID-19. Clones were sequenced by immunoSEQ multiplex PCR, and TCRdb holds only the in-frame ones, with some missing. The sample holds some 120,000 clones; around 86% are singletons and the top ten take 25% to 30%. The specimen sequenced was peripheral blood. These receptors all come from an elderly woman with acute or convalescent COVID-19.

This chain connects TRBV5-1 to TRBJ2-1; D gene uncertain. The V and J ends lost 0 bases and 3 bases respectively, with 7 bases between them. The CDR3 sequence is 14 residues long. The germline V gene has CDR1 SGHRS and CDR2 YFSETQ. CDR3 coding DNA: TGCGCCAGCAGCTTGGGCACAAACTACAATGAGCAGTTCTTC. Protein: CASSLGTNYNEQFF.

V usage is TRBV9 and J usage is TRBJ1-2; 7 nucleotides align to TRBD1. The CDR3 loop spans 16 amino acids. Trimming cost V 0 bases and J 7 bases; bases outside gene matches: 12. Germline V gene lookup returns CDR1 SGDLS and CDR2 YYNGEE. The CDR3 here is CASSVDGTPNRGGYTF. The CDR3, as DNA: TGTGCCAGCAGCGTAGACGGGACACCTAACAGGGGTGGCTACACCTTC.